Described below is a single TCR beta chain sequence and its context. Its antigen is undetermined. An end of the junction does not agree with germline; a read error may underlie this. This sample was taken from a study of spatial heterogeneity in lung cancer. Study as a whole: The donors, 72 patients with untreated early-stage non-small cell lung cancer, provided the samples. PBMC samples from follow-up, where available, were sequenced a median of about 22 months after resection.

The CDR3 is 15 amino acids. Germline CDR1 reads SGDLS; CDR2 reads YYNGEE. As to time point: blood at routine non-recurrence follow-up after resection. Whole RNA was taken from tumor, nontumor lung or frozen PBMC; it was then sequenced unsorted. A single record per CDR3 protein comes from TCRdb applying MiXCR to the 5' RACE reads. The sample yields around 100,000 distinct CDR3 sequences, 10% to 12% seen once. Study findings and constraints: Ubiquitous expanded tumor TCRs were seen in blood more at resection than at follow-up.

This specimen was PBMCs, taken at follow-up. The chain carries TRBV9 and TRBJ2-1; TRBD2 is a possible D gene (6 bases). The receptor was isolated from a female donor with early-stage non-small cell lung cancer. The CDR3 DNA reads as TGTGTCAGCGGGCTTCACCAGGCGACGTACAATGAGCAGTTCTTC. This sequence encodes CVSGLHQATYNEQFF.